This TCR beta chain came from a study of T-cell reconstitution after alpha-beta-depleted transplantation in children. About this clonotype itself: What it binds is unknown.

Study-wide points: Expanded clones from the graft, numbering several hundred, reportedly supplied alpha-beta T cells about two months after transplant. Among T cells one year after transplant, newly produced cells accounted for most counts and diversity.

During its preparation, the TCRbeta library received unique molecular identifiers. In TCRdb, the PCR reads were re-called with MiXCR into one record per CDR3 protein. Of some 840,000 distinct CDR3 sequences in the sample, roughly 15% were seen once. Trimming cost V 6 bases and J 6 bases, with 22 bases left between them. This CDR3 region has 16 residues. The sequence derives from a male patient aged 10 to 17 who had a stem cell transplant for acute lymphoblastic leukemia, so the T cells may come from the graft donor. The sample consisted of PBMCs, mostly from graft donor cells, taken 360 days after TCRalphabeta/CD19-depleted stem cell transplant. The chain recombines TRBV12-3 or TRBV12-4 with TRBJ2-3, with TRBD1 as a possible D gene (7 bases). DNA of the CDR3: TGTGCCAGCAGGCCCGGACAGGCCCCGGGACTCGATACGCAGTATTTT. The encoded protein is CASRPGQAPGLDTQYF.